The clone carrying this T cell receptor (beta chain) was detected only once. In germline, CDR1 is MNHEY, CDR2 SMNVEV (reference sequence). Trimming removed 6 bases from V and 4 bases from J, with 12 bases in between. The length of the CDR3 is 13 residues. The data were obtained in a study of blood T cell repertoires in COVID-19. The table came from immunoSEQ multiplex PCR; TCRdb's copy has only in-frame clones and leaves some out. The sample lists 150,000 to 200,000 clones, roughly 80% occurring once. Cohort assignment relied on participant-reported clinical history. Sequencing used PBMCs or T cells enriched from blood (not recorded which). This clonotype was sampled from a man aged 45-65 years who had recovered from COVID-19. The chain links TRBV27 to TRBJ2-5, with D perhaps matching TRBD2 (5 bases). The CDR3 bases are TGTGCCAGCAGACTAGATTTGGGAGAGACCCAGTACTTC. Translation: CASRLDLGETQYF.